These 10 T cell receptor beta chains came from one sample sequenced in a study of CD8 T cells in Susac syndrome. Reverse transcription of roughly 0.45 to 1 ug RNA used random hexamers. One entry per CDR3 protein, called by TCRdb with MiXCR from the immunoSEQ multiplex PCR reads. The sample carries 350,000 to 550,000 distinct CDR3 sequences, more than 70% recorded once. What was sequenced was CD8+ T cells from PBMCs. The receptors were sampled from a human donor with multiple sclerosis.

J is TRBJ2-1 and V is TRBV30; the D gene is possibly TRBD2 (5 bases). The V end lost 2 bases, the J end lost 6 bases, and 11 bases lay between the germline ends. The CDR3 is 13 amino acids. The germline V gene encodes CDR1 GTSNPN and CDR2 SVGIG (reference sequence). DNA of the CDR3: TGTGCCTGGAGTTGGACTCGTCTCAATGAGCAGTTCTTC. Amino acid sequence: CAWSWTRLNEQFF.

This chain links TRBV7-9 with TRBJ2-1; D perhaps matches TRBD2 (7 bases). The germline V gene encodes CDR1 SEHNR and CDR2 FQNEAQ (reference sequence). The CDR3 sequence is 16 residues long. Between the trimmed V and J ends, which lost 1 base and 8 bases, there was a span of 18 bases. Written as DNA, the CDR3 is TGTGCCAGCAGCTTAGGTGGGCGGGGGCCCTTCCATGAGCAGTTCTTC. Protein: CASSLGGRGPFHEQFF.

This chain joins TRBV6-6 and TRBJ1-5, with D uncertain. The CDR3 spans 14 residues. The germline CDR1 and CDR2 sequences are MNHNY and SVGAGI (reference sequence). V was pared by 3 bases and J by 5 bases, with 11 bases between. In nucleotides, the CDR3 is TGTGCCAGCAGTTATTCCACACGGGATCAGCCCCAGCATTTT. Translating it yields CASSYSTRDQPQHF.

The chain employs TRBV6-5 and TRBJ2-1; 14 positions agree with TRBD2. Looked up from germline, CDR1 is MNHEY and CDR2 is SVGAGI. The CDR3 length is 16 residues. V dropped 4 bases and J dropped 6; count of bases not matched to a gene: 5. This chain's CDR3 is CASSFAGLAGGNEQFF. In DNA form, the CDR3 reads TGTGCCAGCAGTTTTGCCGGACTAGCGGGGGGCAATGAGCAGTTCTTC.

CDR3 protein: CASSPDGTEREIAKNIQYF. The CDR3 nucleotides are TGTGCCAGTAGTCCCGACGGGACAGAGAGAGAGATAGCCAAAAACATTCAGTACTTC. The gene calls are TRBV19 and TRBJ2-4; 7 bases fit TRBD1. CDR1 is LNHDA and CDR2 is SQIVND in the germline V gene (reference sequence). The CDR3 contains 19 residues. The junction had 16 bases not matched to a gene; V was cut back by 5 bases and J by 0 bases.

V is TRBV7-8 and J is TRBJ2-7; no definite D call. The CDR3 consists of 15 residues. Deletions cut 4 bases from V and 5 bases from J, with 18 bases between. Per germline, CDR1 SGHVS and CDR2 FQNEAQ. The CDR3 coding sequence is TGTGCCAGCAGCTCCCCTGACGACCCGTTGGACGAGCAGTACTTC. Protein: CASSSPDDPLDEQYF.

The CDR3 protein is CASSLAGPNEKLFF. In DNA form, the CDR3 reads TGCGCCAGCAGCTTGGCAGGGCCTAATGAAAAACTGTTTTTT. This chain uses TRBV5-1 with TRBJ1-4, with D possibly being TRBD1 (5 bases). Per the germline V gene, CDR1 is SGHRS and CDR2 is YFSETQ. This CDR3 is built from 14 residues. Trimming removed 0 bases from V and 3 bases from J, with 6 bases in between.

The sample holds a few counts of this clonotype. The V and J genes are TRBV7-2 and TRBJ1-2; 9 bases fit TRBD1. CDR3 length: 14 amino acids. Losses at the gene ends were 1 base for V and 6 bases for J; bases not matched to a gene: 3. Germline CDR1 reads SGHTA; CDR2 reads FQGNSA. In DNA form, the CDR3 reads TGTGCCAGCAGCTTAGTGGGGACAGGGCATGGCTACACCTTC. This sequence encodes CASSLVGTGHGYTF. Supplemented by reference TRBV7-2 and TRBJ1-2, the full variable domain reads GAGVSQSPSNKVTEKGKDVELRCDPISGHTALYWYRQSLGQGLEFLIYFQGNSAPDKSGLPSDRFSAERTGGSVSTLTIQRTQQEDSAVYLCASSLVGTGHGYTFGSGTRLTVV.

J is TRBJ2-7 and V is TRBV7-6; TRBD1 aligns across 12 bases. Trimming cost V 3 bases and J 4 bases; bases outside gene matches: 7. Germline V gene data show CDR1 as SGHVS and CDR2 as FNYEAQ. CDR3 length: 16 residues. CDR3 loop: CASSFAAGQGAYEQYF. In nucleotides, the CDR3 is TGTGCCAGCAGCTTCGCGGCGGGACAGGGGGCGTACGAGCAGTACTTC.

V and J are TRBV15 and TRBJ2-7; D possibly corresponds to TRBD2 (5 bases). V was pared by 5 bases and J by 1 base, with 12 bases between. The CDR3 totals 14 residues. The V gene's germline CDR1 is LNHNV and CDR2 YYDKDF (reference sequence). CDR3 sequence: CATSVPSLSYEQYF. The CDR3 DNA follows: TGTGCCACCAGCGTCCCTAGCCTTTCCTACGAGCAGTACTTC.